The subject of this entry is one T cell receptor beta chain. Its antigen is unknown. From germline, CDR1 is DFQATT and CDR2 SNEGSKA (reference sequence). CDR3 size: 11 residues. Trimming pared 3 bases from V and 4 bases from J, leaving 7 bases between. This sample is drawn from a study of T cell repertoires in cytomegalovirus infection. TCRdb called the reads again in MiXCR, with one record for every CDR3 protein. The data contain about 740,000 distinct CDR3 sequences, around 31% of them singletons. The chain couples TRBV20-1 to TRBJ2-7; D is uncertain. This receptor was taken from a human donor in good health (CMV status not recorded). Some clones in this sample may be carry-over from other donors' samples. The sample in question was cultured PBMCs, obtained from culture after CMV antigen stimulation. DNA for the CDR3: TGCAGTGCTAGTATGGGGTACGAGCAGTACTTC. It yields the protein CSASMGYEQYF.